One and the same sample provided the 4 T cell receptor beta chains below, sequenced in a study of metastatic and nonmetastatic thyroid tumors. TCRdb reprocessed the PCR reads via MiXCR. The table has fewer than 15,000 clones, more than 20% seen once. Thyroid surgery was preceded by no treatment in any patient. Sequenced sample: tumor tissue. The receptors were gathered from a female donor with papillary thyroid cancer or a benign thyroid nodule (not recorded which). Some clones in this sample may be carry-over from other donors' samples.

At least ten counts were recorded for this clone. The chain employs TRBV7-9 and TRBJ2-7; D perhaps matches TRBD2 (6 bases). The germline V gene encodes CDR1 SEHNR and CDR2 FQNEAQ (reference sequence). The CDR3 length is 15 residues. V was clipped by 2 bases and J by 0 bases, with 11 bases between them. Written as DNA, the CDR3 is TGTGCCAGCAGCTTAAATTCGGGGGTCTCCTACGAGCAGTACTTC. Translating it yields CASSLNSGVSYEQYF.

On this clone: Lacking the conserved final phenylalanine or tryptophan, this CDR3 likely reflects a read error. The chain combines TRBV6-1 with TRBJ1-1; D is undetermined. Germline V lookup: CDR1 MNHNS, CDR2 SASEGT. This CDR3 has 15 amino acids. V was pared by 7 bases and J by 7 bases, with 22 bases between. The CDR3 sequence: CASITGSSGNREAFS. The CDR3, as DNA: TGTGCCAGCATCACCGGGAGCTCGGGCAACCGTGAAGCTTTCTCT.

This sequence joins TRBV20-1 and TRBJ2-2; TRBD2 matches at 9 bases. CDR3 length: 14 amino acids. Looked up from germline, CDR1 is DFQATT and CDR2 is SNEGSKA (reference sequence). The V and J ends lost 0 bases and 7 bases, in that order; junction bases with no gene match: 3. CDR3 bases: TGCAGTGCTAGAGATACAGCGGGAGGCGGGGAGCTGTTTTTT. Residues: CSARDTAGGGELFF.

J is TRBJ1-1 and V is TRBV7-2; D is possibly TRBD1 (6 bases). V was trimmed by 0 bases and J by 0 bases, leaving 8 bases between them. The germline V gene encodes CDR1 SGHTA and CDR2 FQGNSA. This CDR3 spans 15 amino acids. The CDR3 DNA follows: TGTGCCAGCAGCTTAGCGGACAGCATGAACACTGAAGCTTTCTTT. It codes for CASSLADSMNTEAFF.